Sequencing of this T cell receptor beta chain was carried out in a study of shared clonotypes between healthy human individuals. Findings and caveats of the study: Non-shared clonotypes had lower generation probabilities than those shared by all four donors. Rarefaction demonstrated incomplete sorted-subset sequencing despite large depth.

The CDR3 spans 16 residues. Per the germline V gene, CDR1 is WSHSY and CDR2 is SAAADI. Unmatched junction bases numbered 7, after V lost 8 bases and J lost 0 bases. The assay was carried out at the deep level. Profiling relied on immunoSEQ multiplex PCR, and the TCRdb table lists in-frame clones only, not all of them. Of some 2,000,000 clones listed, about 95% are singletons. The naive CD8 population came from CD45RO-negative cells selected for CCR7, without terminally differentiated effector memory CD45RA+ cells. This clone came up once. Its specificity is not known. The source is a man aged 18-30 years in good health. V usage is TRBV10-2 and J usage is TRBJ1-4; TRBD1 matches 9 bases. The sequenced sample consisted of naive CD8+ T cells sorted from blood. The CDR3 nucleotides read TGCGCCAGCCGGACAGGGGTCCGCGCAACTAATGAAAAACTGTTTTTT. It translates to CASRTGVRATNEKLFF.